Given below is one T cell receptor beta chain in context. From germline, CDR1 is LGHNA and CDR2 YNFKEQ. CDR3 length equals 16 residues. V was clipped by 0 bases and J by 4 bases, with 12 bases between them. The authors reverse transcribed roughly 0.5 to 1 ug RNA with random hexamers. TCRdb reanalysed the immunoSEQ multiplex PCR reads using MiXCR and keeps one entry per CDR3 protein. The table has roughly 200,000 distinct CDR3 sequences, about 95% seen once; the top ten hold 0.085% to 0.12%. These data come from a study of CD8 T cells in Susac syndrome. The specimen sequenced was CD4+ T cells from PBMCs. The TCR was taken from a human donor in good health. The V gene is TRBV4-2, the J gene TRBJ2-2; the D gene could be TRBD1 or TRBD2 (5 bases each). CDR3 region: CASSQEGDAITGELFF. The CDR3 nucleotides read TGTGCCAGCAGCCAAGAAGGGGACGCTATCACCGGGGAGCTGTTTTTT.